Described below is a single TCR beta chain sequence and its context. The antigen remains undetermined. TCRdb's copy holds only in-frame clones and misses some; the assay was immunoSEQ multiplex PCR. The sample has 50,000 to 75,000 clones, 80% to 90% seen once; the top ten hold 22%. This sample was included in a study of T cells in localized non-small cell lung cancer. Study findings and constraints: Because researchers sequenced only one region of the tumor, heterogeneity is still possible. Increased T cell density in blood showed an association with longer overall survival. The study detected a median approximately 55 of the top 100 tumor clones in adjacent lung. The greatest T cell clonality was found in uninvolved adjacent lung (higher than in tumor).

The CDR3 loop spans 15 amino acids. The germline CDR1 and CDR2 sequences are SGHTA and FQGNSA. Losses at the gene ends were 5 bases for V and 3 bases for J; bases not matched to a gene: 10. The rearrangement links TRBV7-2 to TRBJ2-7, with TRBD1 matching over 7 bases. Source: peripheral blood, taken before any cancer treatment. The sequence derives from a man between 35 and 75 years old with stage I squamous cell lung carcinoma. CDR3 nucleotides: TGTGCCAGCAGCCTCCGGGACAGAAGAGTCTACGAGCAGTACTTC. Translation: CASSLRDRRVYEQYF.